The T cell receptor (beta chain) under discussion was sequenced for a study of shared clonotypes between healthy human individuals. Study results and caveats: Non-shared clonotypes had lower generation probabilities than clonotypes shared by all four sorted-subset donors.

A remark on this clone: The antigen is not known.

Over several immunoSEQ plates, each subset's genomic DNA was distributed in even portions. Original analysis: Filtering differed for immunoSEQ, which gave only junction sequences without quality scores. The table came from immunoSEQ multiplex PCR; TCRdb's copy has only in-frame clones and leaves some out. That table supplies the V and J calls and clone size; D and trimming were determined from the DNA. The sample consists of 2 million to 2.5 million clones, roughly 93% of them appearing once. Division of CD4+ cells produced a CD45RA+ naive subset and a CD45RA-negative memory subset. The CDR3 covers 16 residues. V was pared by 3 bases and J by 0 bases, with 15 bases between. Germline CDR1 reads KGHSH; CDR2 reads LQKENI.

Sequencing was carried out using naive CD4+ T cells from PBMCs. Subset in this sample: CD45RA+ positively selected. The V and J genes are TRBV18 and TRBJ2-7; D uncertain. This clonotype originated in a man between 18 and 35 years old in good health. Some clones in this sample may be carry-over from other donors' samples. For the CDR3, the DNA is TGTGCCAGCTCACCCCCCCCAGGAGCCTACTCCTACGAGCAGTACTTC. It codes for CASSPPPGAYSYEQYF.